This T cell receptor (beta chain) was found in a study of Siglec-9 on CD8 T cells in melanoma. Note on this clone: Its antigen is unidentified.

CDR3 length: 16 residues. The germline V gene encodes CDR1 SGHAT and CDR2 FQNNGV. V was cut by 1 base and J by 2 bases, with 12 bases left in between. Study-level results: An effector memory CD8+ T-cell subset seemingly accumulating in melanoma was reportedly marked and regulated by Siglec-9.

Profiled with immunoSEQ multiplex PCR; TCRdb holds only in-frame clones, not every one. Here the sample spans around 29,000 clones, 75% to 90% being singletons. The V gene is TRBV11-2, the J gene TRBJ1-3, with no clear D. The sample consisted of Siglec-9- CD8+ T cells sorted from blood. This sequence originates from a human donor in good health. CDR3 DNA sequence: TGTGCCAGCAGCTTAGGCTCGGAATCCCCTGGAAACACCATATATTTT. As protein: CASSLGSESPGNTIYF. Full variable domain (outside the CDR3, taken from reference TRBV11-2 and TRBJ1-3): EAGVAQSPRYKIIEKRQSVAFWCNPISGHATLYWYQQILGQGPKLLIQFQNNGVVDDSQLPKDRFSAERLKGVDSTLKIQPAKLEDSAVYLCASSLGSESPGNTIYFGEGSWLTVV.